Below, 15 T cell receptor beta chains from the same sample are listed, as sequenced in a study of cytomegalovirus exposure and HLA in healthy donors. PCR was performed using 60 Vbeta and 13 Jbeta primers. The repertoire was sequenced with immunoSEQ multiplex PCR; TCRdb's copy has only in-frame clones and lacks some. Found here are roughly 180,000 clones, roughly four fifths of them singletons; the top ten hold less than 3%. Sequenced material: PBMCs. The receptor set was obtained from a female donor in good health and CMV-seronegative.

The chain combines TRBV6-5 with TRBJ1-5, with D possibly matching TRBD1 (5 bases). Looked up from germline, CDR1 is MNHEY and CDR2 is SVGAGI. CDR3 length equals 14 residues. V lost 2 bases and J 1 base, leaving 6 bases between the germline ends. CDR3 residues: CASSYGGSNQPQHF. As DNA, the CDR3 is TGTGCCAGCAGTTACGGGGGGAGCAATCAGCCCCAGCATTTT.

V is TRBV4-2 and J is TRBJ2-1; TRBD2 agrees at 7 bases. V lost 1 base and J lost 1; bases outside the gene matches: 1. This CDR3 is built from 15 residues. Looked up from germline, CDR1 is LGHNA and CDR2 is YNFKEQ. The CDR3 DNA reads TGTGCCAGCAGCCAAGGGACTAGGTCCTACAATGAGCAGTTCTTC. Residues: CASSQGTRSYNEQFF.

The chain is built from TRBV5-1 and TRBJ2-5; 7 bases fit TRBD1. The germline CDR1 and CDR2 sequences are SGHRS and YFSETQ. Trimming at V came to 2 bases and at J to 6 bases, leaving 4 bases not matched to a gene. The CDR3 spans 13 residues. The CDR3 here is CASSFGRGKTQYF. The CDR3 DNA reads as TGCGCCAGCAGCTTCGGCAGGGGGAAGACCCAGTACTTC.

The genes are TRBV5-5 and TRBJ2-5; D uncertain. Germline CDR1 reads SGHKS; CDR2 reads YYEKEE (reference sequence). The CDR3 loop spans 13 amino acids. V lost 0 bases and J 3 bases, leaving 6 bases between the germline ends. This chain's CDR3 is CASSLVREETQYF. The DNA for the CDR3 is TGTGCCAGCAGCTTGGTACGAGAAGAGACCCAGTACTTC.

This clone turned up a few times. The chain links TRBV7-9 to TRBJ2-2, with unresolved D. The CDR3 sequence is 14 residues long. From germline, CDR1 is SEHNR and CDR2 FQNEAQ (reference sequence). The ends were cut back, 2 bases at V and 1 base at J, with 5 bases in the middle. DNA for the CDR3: TGTGCCAGCAGCTTAAAGAGGAACACCGGGGAGCTGTTTTTT. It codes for CASSLKRNTGELFF.

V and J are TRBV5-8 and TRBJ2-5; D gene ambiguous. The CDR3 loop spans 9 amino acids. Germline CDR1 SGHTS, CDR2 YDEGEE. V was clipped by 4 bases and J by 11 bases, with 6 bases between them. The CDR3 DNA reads TGTGCCAGCAGCGGAGAGCAGTACTTC. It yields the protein CASSGEQYF.

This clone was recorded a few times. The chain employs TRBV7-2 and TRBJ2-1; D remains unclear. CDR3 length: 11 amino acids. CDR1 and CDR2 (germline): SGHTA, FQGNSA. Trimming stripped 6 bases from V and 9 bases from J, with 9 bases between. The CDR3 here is CASSPMAEQFF. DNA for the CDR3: TGTGCCAGCAGTCCCATGGCTGAGCAGTTCTTC.

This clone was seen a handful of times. CDR3 bases: TGTGCCAGCGGTCGCACAGGGGCGAACACCGGGGAGCTGTTTTTT. Translating gives CASGRTGANTGELFF. The chain carries TRBV5-4 and TRBJ2-2, with 7 bases lining up with TRBD1. The CDR3 runs to 15 residues. CDR1 SGHNT and CDR2 YYREEE come from the germline V gene (reference sequence). The junction had 6 bases not matched to a gene; V was cut back by 7 bases and J by 0 bases. The full variable domain, its missing parts supplied by reference TRBV5-4 and TRBJ2-2, is ETGVTQSPTHLIKTRGQQVTLRCSSQSGHNTVSWYQQALGQGPQFIFQYYREEENGRGNFPPRFSGLQFPNYSSELNVNALELDDSALYLCASGRTGANTGELFFGEGSRLTVL.

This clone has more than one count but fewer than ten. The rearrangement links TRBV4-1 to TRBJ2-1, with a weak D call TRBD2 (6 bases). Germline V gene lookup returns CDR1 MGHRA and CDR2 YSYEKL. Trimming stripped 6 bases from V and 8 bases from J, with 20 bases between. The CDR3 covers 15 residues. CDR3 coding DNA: TGCGCCAGCAGTCCAAGCGACGGGAGTATCGATGAGCAGTTCTTC. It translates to CASSPSDGSIDEQFF.

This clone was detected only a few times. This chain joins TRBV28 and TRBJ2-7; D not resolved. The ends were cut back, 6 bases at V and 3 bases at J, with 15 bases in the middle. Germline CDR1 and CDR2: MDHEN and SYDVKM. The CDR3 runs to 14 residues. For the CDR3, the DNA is TGTGCCAGCAGCTTCCTAGGTCCCATCTACGAGCAGTACTTC. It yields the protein CASSFLGPIYEQYF.

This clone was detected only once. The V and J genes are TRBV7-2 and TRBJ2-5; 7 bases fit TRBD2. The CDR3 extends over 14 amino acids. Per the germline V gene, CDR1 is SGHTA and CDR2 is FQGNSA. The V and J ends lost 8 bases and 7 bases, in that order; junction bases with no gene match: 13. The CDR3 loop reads CASSGRGVIMTQYF. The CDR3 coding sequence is TGTGCCAGCTCGGGGAGGGGCGTTATTATGACCCAGTACTTC.

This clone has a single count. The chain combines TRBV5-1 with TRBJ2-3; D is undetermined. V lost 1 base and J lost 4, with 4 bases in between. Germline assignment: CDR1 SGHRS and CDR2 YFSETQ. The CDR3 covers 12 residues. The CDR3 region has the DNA TGCGCCAGCAGCTTGTACTCAGATACGCAGTATTTT. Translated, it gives CASSLYSDTQYF.

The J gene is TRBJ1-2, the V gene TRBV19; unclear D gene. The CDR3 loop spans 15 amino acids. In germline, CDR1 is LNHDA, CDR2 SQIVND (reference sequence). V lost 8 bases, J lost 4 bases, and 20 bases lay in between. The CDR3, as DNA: TGTGCCAGTCACCTAGGTGGAGGCGGAGGCTATGGCTACACCTTC. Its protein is CASHLGGGGGYGYTF.

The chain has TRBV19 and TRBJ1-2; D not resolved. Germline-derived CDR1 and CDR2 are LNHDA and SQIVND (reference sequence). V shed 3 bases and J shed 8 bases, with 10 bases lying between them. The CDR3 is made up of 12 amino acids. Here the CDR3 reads CASSMIQRGYTF. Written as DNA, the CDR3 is TGTGCCAGTAGTATGATACAGCGGGGCTACACCTTC.

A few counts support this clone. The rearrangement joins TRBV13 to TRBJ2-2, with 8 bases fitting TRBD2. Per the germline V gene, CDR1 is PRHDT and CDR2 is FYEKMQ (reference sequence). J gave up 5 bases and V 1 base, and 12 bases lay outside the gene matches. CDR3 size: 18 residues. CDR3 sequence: CASSLAGGSGGSTGELFF. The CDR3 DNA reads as TGTGCCAGCAGCTTAGCAGGTGGGAGCGGGGGCTCGACCGGGGAGCTGTTTTTT.